A selection of T cell receptor beta chains follows, all from one sample in a study of cytotoxic CD8 clonotypes in ibrutinib-treated CLL. Sequencing used immunoSEQ multiplex PCR; TCRdb keeps in-frame clones, though not all of them. The sample includes about 76,000 clones, around 84% of them seen just once. The sample in question was PBMCs, obtained before ibrutinib treatment. The receptor set was obtained from a human donor with chronic lymphocytic leukemia. The CDR3 runs from the conserved cysteine through the conserved F or W. The order of the fields is clone size, V gene, D gene, J gene, CDR3 DNA, CDR3 protein. The D gene is left open where the match is weak. Some rows mark clone size as missing; the rest say once, few, many or name a class of expanded clone.

size: NA
V: TRBV18
D: TRBD1
J: TRBJ2-3
DNA: TGTGCCAGCTCACCCGGGACAGGGGGCACAGATACGCAGTATTTT
CDR3: CASSPGTGGTDTQYF

size: NA
V: TRBV4-1
D: NA
J: TRBJ2-5
DNA: TGCGCCAGCAGCCAAGCACAGGCCCCCCAAGAGACCCAGTACTTC
CDR3: CASSQAQAPQETQYF

size: NA
V: TRBV30
D: NA
J: TRBJ2-7
DNA: TGTGCCTGGACACTCAGGGTTGGGGAGCAGTACTTC
CDR3: CAWTLRVGEQYF

size: NA
V: TRBV13
D: TRBD1
J: TRBJ2-6
DNA: TGTGCCAGCAGCCCAGCGGACAGGCCCTCTGGGGCCAACGTCCTGACTTTC
CDR3: CASSPADRPSGANVLTF

size: NA
V: TRBV19
D: NA
J: TRBJ2-7
DNA: TGTGCCAGTAGTATAGAGTCGGGGAACTACGAGCAGTACTTC
CDR3: CASSIESGNYEQYF

size: NA
V: TRBV27
D: NA
J: TRBJ1-5
DNA: TGTGCCAGCAGTTTATTGGGGAAGGTCGATCAGCCCCAGCATTTT
CDR3: CASSLLGKVDQPQHF

size: NA
V: TRBV7-6
D: TRBD1
J: TRBJ2-2
DNA: TGTGCCAGCAGCCCGGACAGGCTGAACACCGGGGAGCTGTTTTTT
CDR3: CASSPDRLNTGELFF

size: once
V: TRBV7-3
D: TRBD1
J: TRBJ2-2
DNA: TGTGCCAGCAGCTCGCGGACAGGGTTTACCGGGGAGCTGTTTTTT
CDR3: CASSSRTGFTGELFF

size: NA
V: TRBV5-4
D: NA
J: TRBJ2-3
DNA: TGTGCCAGCAGCCCATTAGTGACAGATACGCAGTATTTT
CDR3: CASSPLVTDTQYF

size: NA
V: TRBV2
D: NA
J: TRBJ1-3
DNA: TGTGCCAGCAGTGATCCGGACACCGGCGGGAACACCATATATTTT
CDR3: CASSDPDTGGNTIYF

size: NA
V: TRBV2
D: NA
J: TRBJ1-2
DNA: TGTGCCAGTAAGGTAACCCAGAACTATGGCTACACCTTC
CDR3: CASKVTQNYGYTF

size: NA
V: TRBV5-4
D: TRBD2
J: TRBJ2-3
DNA: TGTGCCAGCAGCTTGGACACTAGCGGGAGGATAGATACGCAGTATTTT
CDR3: CASSLDTSGRIDTQYF

size: NA
V: TRBV6-5
D: NA
J: TRBJ2-3
DNA: TGTGCCAGCAGGAGGGGGTCTGGCACAGATACGCAGTATTTT
CDR3: CASRRGSGTDTQYF

size: NA
V: TRBV2
D: TRBD2
J: TRBJ2-3
DNA: TGTGCCAGCACCCAAAGGGCTAGCGGGAGTCGGGGAGATACGCAGTATTTT
CDR3: CASTQRASGSRGDTQYF

size: NA
V: TRBV5-4
D: NA
J: TRBJ1-3
DNA: TGTGCCAGCAGCTTGGGTCTATTGGGAAACACCATATATTTT
CDR3: CASSLGLLGNTIYF

size: NA
V: TRBV29-1
D: TRBD1
J: TRBJ1-5
DNA: TGCAGCGTTGTATCGGACAGGAATAGCAATCAGCCCCAGCATTTT
CDR3: CSVVSDRNSNQPQHF

size: NA
V: TRBV29-1
D: TRBD1
J: TRBJ2-6
DNA: TGCAGCGTTGAAGATCGGACAGGACCCTCTGGGGCCAACGTCCTGACTTTC
CDR3: CSVEDRTGPSGANVLTF

size: NA
V: TRBV19
D: NA
J: TRBJ2-3
DNA: TGTGCCAGTAACCCACAGGGAGCAGATACGCAGTATTTT
CDR3: CASNPQGADTQYF

size: NA
V: TRBV9
D: NA
J: TRBJ2-3
DNA: TGTGCCAGCAGCGCCAGCGGTTCCACAGATACGCAGTATTTT
CDR3: CASSASGSTDTQYF

size: once
V: TRBV29-1
D: NA
J: TRBJ1-2
DNA: TGCAGCGTCCGACAGAGAAGTCACTATGGCTACACCTTC
CDR3: CSVRQRSHYGYTF

size: NA
V: TRBV29-1
D: NA
J: TRBJ1-1
DNA: TGCAGCGTTGCCGAGACGGTGAACACTGAAGCTTTCTTT
CDR3: CSVAETVNTEAFF

size: NA
V: TRBV7-9
D: NA
J: TRBJ2-5
DNA: TGTGCCAGCAGCTTAATGACAGCGAAGGAGACCCAGTACTTC
CDR3: CASSLMTAKETQYF

size: NA
V: TRBV19
D: NA
J: TRBJ1-5
DNA: TGTGCCACTTGCGGGACGGATAGCAATCAGCCCCAGCATTTT
CDR3: CATCGTDSNQPQHF

size: NA
V: TRBV7-9
D: TRBD1
J: TRBJ2-2
DNA: TGTGCCAGCAGCCAAAGGACAGGGTCGAGGACCGGGGAGCTGTTTTTT
CDR3: CASSQRTGSRTGELFF

size: NA
V: TRBV7-2
D: NA
J: TRBJ1-4
DNA: TGTGCCAGCAGCCCCCCGTGGGAGGAAGTGGGGGAAAAACTGTTTTTT
CDR3: CASSPPWEEVGEKLFF

size: NA
V: TRBV19
D: TRBD1
J: TRBJ2-7
DNA: TGTGCCAGTAGTCTTCAGGGCGGACAGGGAGGCGAGCAGTACTTC
CDR3: CASSLQGGQGGEQYF

size: NA
V: TRBV30
D: NA
J: TRBJ1-1
DNA: TGTGCCTGGATTCAGGGAGCCCTAGCTTTCTTT
CDR3: CAWIQGALAFF

size: few
V: TRBV4-2
D: TRBD2
J: TRBJ2-7
DNA: TGTGCCAGCAGTCACAACGGACGAGCGGGGGAGCAGTACTTC
CDR3: CASSHNGRAGEQYF

size: NA
V: TRBV21-1
D: NA
J: TRBJ2-1
DNA: TGTGCCAGCAGCGTGCAGTTTGACCCGCAGTTCTTC
CDR3: CASSVQFDPQFF

size: NA
V: TRBV4-2
D: NA
J: TRBJ1-2
DNA: TGTGCCAGCAGCCTACGGGACACCCAAGTCTATGGCTACACCTTC
CDR3: CASSLRDTQVYGYTF

size: NA
V: TRBV10-3
D: TRBD1
J: TRBJ2-7
DNA: TGTGCCATCAGTCGAACAGGGGCCGCGGCCTACGAGCAGTACTTC
CDR3: CAISRTGAAAYEQYF

size: NA
V: TRBV6-6
D: NA
J: TRBJ1-2
DNA: TGTGCCAGCAGTCCCAAGGGGGTGGTAGATGGCTACACCTTC
CDR3: CASSPKGVVDGYTF

size: NA
V: TRBV6-5
D: TRBD1
J: TRBJ1-5
DNA: TGTGCCAGCAGTCCCGGGACAGGGGGTCTTCAGCCCCAGCATTTT
CDR3: CASSPGTGGLQPQHF

size: NA
V: TRBV5-6
D: TRBD2
J: TRBJ2-5
DNA: TGTGCCAGCAGCTTGGCCCTAGCGGGAGTGTCGGAGACCCAGTACTTC
CDR3: CASSLALAGVSETQYF

size: NA
V: TRBV7-8
D: NA
J: TRBJ2-2
DNA: TGTGCCAGCAGCTTAGAGTCCACCGGGGAGCTGTTTTTT
CDR3: CASSLESTGELFF

size: NA
V: TRBV27
D: NA
J: TRBJ2-4
DNA: TGTGCCAGCAGTTTATCCCTAGGAAACATTCAGTACTTC
CDR3: CASSLSLGNIQYF

size: NA
V: TRBV27
D: NA
J: TRBJ2-7
DNA: TGTGCCAGCAGTTTAATGCGGGGCTACGAGCAGTACTTC
CDR3: CASSLMRGYEQYF

size: NA
V: TRBV6-5
D: NA
J: TRBJ2-1
DNA: TGTGCCAGCTCGGGGACCGGGGGCTACAATGAGCAGTTCTTC
CDR3: CASSGTGGYNEQFF

size: NA
V: TRBV7-3
D: NA
J: TRBJ2-6
DNA: TGTGCCAGCGGACCCGGGGGCTCTGGGGCCAACGTCCTGACTTTC
CDR3: CASGPGGSGANVLTF

size: NA
V: TRBV6-5
D: NA
J: TRBJ2-7
DNA: TGTGCCAGCAGTAGGTTAACAGGACCGACCTACGAGCAGTACTTC
CDR3: CASSRLTGPTYEQYF

size: few
V: TRBV4-2
D: TRBD2
J: TRBJ2-7
DNA: TGTGCCAGCAGCCGTTTTGGCACTAGCGGATACGAGCAGTACTTC
CDR3: CASSRFGTSGYEQYF